The entry below gives a single TCR beta chain sequence along with its context. The data originate from a study of T cell repertoires in cytomegalovirus infection. Deletions cut 4 bases from V and 0 bases from J, with 7 bases between. The CDR3 totals 14 residues. Germline lookup yields CDR1 MGHRA and CDR2 YSYEKL. TCRdb processed the reads anew with MiXCR; each CDR3 protein has one entry. This table holds nearly 450,000 distinct CDR3 sequences, roughly a third found once. This rearrangement joins TRBV4-1 to TRBJ1-3; D not resolved. The sample taken for sequencing was PBMCs. The sequence derives from a human donor in good health (CMV status not recorded). Some clones in this sample may be carry-over from other donors' samples. For the CDR3, the DNA is TGCGCCAGCAGCCTTCTAGTCTCTGGAAACACCATATATTTT. Translating gives CASSLLVSGNTIYF.